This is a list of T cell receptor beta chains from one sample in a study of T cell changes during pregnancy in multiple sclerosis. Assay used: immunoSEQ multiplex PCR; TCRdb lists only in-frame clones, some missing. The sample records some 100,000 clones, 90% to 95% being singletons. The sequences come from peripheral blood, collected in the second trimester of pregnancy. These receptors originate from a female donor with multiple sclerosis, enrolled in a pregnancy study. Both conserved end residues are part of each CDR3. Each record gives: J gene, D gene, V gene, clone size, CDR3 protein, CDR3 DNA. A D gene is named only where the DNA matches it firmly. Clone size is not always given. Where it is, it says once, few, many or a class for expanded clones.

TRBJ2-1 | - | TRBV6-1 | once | CASGQTYNEQFF | TGTGCCAGCGGGCAAACCTACAATGAGCAGTTCTTC
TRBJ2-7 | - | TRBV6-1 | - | CASSESWGTYEQYF | TGTGCCAGCAGTGAATCGTGGGGCACCTACGAGCAGTACTTC
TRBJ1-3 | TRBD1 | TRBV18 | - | CASSPNRGGGNTIYF | TGTGCCAGCTCACCCAACAGGGGAGGCGGAAACACCATATATTTT
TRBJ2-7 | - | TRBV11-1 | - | CASSPSSYEQYF | TGTGCCAGCAGCCCGAGCTCCTACGAGCAGTACTTC
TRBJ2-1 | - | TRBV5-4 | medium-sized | CASSTVRTEQFF | TGTGCCAGCAGCACGGTGCGCACTGAGCAGTTCTTC
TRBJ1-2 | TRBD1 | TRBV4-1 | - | CASSQETGSSYGYTF | TGCGCCAGCAGCCAAGAGACAGGGTCAAGCTATGGCTACACCTTC
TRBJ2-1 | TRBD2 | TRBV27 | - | CASSSSGRSYNEQFF | TGTGCCAGCAGCTCTAGCGGCCGCTCCTACAATGAGCAGTTCTTC
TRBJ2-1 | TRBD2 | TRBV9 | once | CASSVGGTSRYNEQFF | TGTGCCAGCAGCGTAGGGGGGACTAGCCGGTACAATGAGCAGTTCTTC
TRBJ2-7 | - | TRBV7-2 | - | CASSQGLMSSYEQYF | TGTGCCAGCAGCCAGGGCCTTATGAGCTCCTACGAGCAGTACTTC
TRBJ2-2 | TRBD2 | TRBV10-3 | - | CAISQSGMGGSGELFF | TGTGCCATCAGCCAGAGTGGGATGGGAGGGTCCGGGGAGCTGTTTTTT
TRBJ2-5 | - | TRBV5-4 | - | CASSLHGVQETQYF | TGTGCCAGCAGCCTGCATGGAGTCCAAGAGACCCAGTACTTC
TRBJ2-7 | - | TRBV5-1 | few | CASSLTSSRAYEQYF | TGCGCCAGCAGCTTGACGTCTAGCCGAGCCTACGAGCAGTACTTC
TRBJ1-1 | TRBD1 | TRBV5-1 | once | CASSSRQGGTEAFF | TGCGCCAGCAGCTCACGACAGGGGGGCACTGAAGCTTTCTTT
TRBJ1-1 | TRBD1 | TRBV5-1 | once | CASSLGTGKNTEAFF | TGCGCCAGCAGCTTGGGGACAGGGAAGAACACTGAAGCTTTCTTT
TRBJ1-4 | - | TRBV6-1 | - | CASSEGGQGEKLFF | TGTGCCAGCAGTGAAGGAGGTCAGGGGGAAAAACTGTTTTTT
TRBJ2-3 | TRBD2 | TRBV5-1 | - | CASSGPGLAGGVVGTQYF | TGCGCCAGCAGCGGACCGGGACTAGCGGGAGGCGTGGTGGGTACGCAGTATTTT
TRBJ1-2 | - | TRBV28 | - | CASSLQGYGYTF | TGTGCCAGCAGCCTACAGGGTTATGGCTACACCTTC
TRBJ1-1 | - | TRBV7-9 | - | CASSHENEAFF | TGTGCCAGCAGCCACGAGAATGAAGCTTTCTTT
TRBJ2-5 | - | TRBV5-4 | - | CASSLRGTGETQYF | TGTGCCAGCAGCTTGCGGGGGACGGGGGAGACCCAGTACTTC
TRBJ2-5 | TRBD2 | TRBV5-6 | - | CASSFRLAGGETQYF | TGTGCCAGCAGCTTTCGACTAGCGGGGGGAGAGACCCAGTACTTC
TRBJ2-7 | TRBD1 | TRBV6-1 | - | CASTRTGAYEQYF | TGTGCCAGCACCCGGACAGGGGCGTACGAGCAGTACTTC
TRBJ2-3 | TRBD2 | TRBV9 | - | CASSAGGGMADTQYF | TGTGCCAGCAGCGCCGGGGGGGGTATGGCAGATACGCAGTATTTT
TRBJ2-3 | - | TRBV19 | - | CASSPYQTTGVLYF | TGTGCCAGTAGTCCCTATCAAACTACCGGGGTGCTGTATTTT
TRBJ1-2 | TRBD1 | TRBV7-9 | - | CASSPGQGGYTF | TGTGCCAGCAGCCCCGGACAGGGTGGCTACACCTTC
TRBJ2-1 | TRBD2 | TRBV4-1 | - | CASSPTPGTSGIDNEQFF | TGCGCCAGCAGCCCTACACCGGGGACTAGCGGGATAGACAATGAGCAGTTCTTC
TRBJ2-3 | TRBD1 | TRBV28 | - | CASSFSLGTGGTDTQYF | TGTGCCAGCAGTTTTTCTCTTGGGACAGGGGGCACAGATACGCAGTATTTT
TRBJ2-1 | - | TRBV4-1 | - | CASSQIQGYNEQFF | TGCGCCAGCAGCCAAATACAGGGATACAATGAGCAGTTCTTC
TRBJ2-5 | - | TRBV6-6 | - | CASTETGLQETQYF | TGTGCCAGCACCGAAACGGGACTCCAAGAGACCCAGTACTTC
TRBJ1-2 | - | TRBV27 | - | CARYAVEEGYTF | TGTGCCAGATACGCGGTGGAGGAAGGCTACACCTTC
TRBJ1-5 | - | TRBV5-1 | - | CASSSGLSRDQPQHF | TGCGCCAGCAGCTCCGGACTCTCTCGGGATCAGCCCCAGCATTTT
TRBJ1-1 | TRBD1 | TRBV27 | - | CASSLYRGVNTEAFF | TGTGCCAGCAGTTTATACAGGGGGGTGAACACTGAAGCTTTCTTT
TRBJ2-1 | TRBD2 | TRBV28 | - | CASSLRTSGRYNEQFF | TGTGCCAGCAGCCTCAGGACTAGCGGGAGGTACAATGAGCAGTTCTTC
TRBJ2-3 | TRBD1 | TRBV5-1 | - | CASSFSSGTGGFTDTQYF | TGCGCCAGCAGCTTTTCCTCCGGGACAGGGGGTTTCACAGATACGCAGTATTTT
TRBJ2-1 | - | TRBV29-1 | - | CSGGRASSYNEQFF | TGCAGCGGCGGGCGCGCGAGCTCCTACAATGAGCAGTTCTTC
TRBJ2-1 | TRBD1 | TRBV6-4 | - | CATPDRADDNEQFF | TGTGCCACCCCGGACAGGGCGGATGATAATGAGCAGTTCTTC
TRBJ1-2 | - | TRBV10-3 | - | CAITGRTSDAYTF | TGTGCCATCACCGGTCGGACATCGGATGCCTACACCTTC
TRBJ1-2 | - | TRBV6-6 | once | CASSWSGQAILSYTF | TGTGCCAGCAGTTGGTCTGGTCAGGCGATCTTGAGCTACACCTTC
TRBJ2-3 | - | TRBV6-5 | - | CASSYSSDDTQYF | TGTGCCAGCAGTTACTCGAGCGATGATACGCAGTATTTT
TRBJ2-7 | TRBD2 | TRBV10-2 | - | CASRGTSGTYEQYF | TGCGCCAGCAGAGGGACTAGCGGCACCTACGAGCAGTACTTC
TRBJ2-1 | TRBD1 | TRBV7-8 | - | CASSPDRAYNEQFF | TGTGCCAGCAGTCCGGACAGGGCATACAATGAGCAGTTCTTC